This T cell receptor beta chain is from a study of T-cell memory formation after mild COVID-19. Study at large: Each donor largely had its own TCR clusters. Points from the study as a whole: CD4+ contracting clones lay mainly in CM and EM, CD8+ ones in EMRA. Pre-infection memory already had some responding clones, implying cross-reactive memory joined.

cDNA libraries for TCR alpha and TCR beta, carrying sample barcodes and UMIs, came from 5'RACE with constant-segment primers. TCRdb reanalysed the 5' RACE reads using MiXCR and keeps one entry per CDR3 protein. The repertoire has about 250,000 distinct CDR3 sequences, about a sixth of them found once; the top ten carry 3.5%. The CDR3 is 15 residues long. V lost 3 bases, J lost 4 bases, and 12 bases lay in between. Germline loops: CDR1 LGHNA, CDR2 YSLEER. Only a few counts were recorded for this clonotype. The target antigen is unknown. This sequence joins TRBV4-3 and TRBJ2-2; D might be TRBD2 (6 bases). The receptor's source is a man between 18 and 35 years old who had mild COVID-19 (a few samples of this study predate the infection). Cell type and time point are not known. The sequenced material came from PBMCs or a T cell subset sorted from them (not recorded which). The CDR3 here is CASSHQRGSTGELFF. In nucleotides, the CDR3 is TGCGCCAGCAGCCATCAACGGGGGAGCACCGGGGAGCTGTTTTTT.